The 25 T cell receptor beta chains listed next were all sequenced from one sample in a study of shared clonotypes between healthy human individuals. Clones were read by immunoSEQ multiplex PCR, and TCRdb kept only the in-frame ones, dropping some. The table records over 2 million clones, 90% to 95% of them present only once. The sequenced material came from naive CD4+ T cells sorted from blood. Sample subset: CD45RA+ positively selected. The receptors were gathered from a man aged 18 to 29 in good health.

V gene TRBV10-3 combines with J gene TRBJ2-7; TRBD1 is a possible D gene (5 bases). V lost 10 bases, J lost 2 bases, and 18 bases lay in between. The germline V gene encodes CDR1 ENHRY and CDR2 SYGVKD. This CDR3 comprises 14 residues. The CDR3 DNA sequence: TGTGCCACCAGCAGGGCAGCGCGGACCTACGAGCAGTACTTC. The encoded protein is CATSRAARTYEQYF.

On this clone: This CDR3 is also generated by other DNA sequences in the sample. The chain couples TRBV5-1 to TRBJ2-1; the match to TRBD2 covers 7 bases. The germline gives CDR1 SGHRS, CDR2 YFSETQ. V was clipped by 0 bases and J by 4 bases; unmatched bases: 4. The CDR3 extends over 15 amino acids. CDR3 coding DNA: TGCGCCAGCAGCTTGGGACTAGCTGGGTACAATGAGCAGTTCTTC. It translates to CASSLGLAGYNEQFF.

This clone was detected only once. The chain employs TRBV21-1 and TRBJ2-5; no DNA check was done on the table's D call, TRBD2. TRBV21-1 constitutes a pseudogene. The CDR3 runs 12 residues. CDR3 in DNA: TGTGCCAGCAGCAAAATACAAGAGACCCAGTACTTC. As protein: CASSKIQETQYF.

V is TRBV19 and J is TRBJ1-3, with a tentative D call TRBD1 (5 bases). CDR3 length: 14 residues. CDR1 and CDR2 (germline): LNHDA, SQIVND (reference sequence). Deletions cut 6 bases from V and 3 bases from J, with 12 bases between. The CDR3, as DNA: TGTGCCAGTAGGTCCGGGACCGTTGGAAACACCATATATTTT. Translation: CASRSGTVGNTIYF.

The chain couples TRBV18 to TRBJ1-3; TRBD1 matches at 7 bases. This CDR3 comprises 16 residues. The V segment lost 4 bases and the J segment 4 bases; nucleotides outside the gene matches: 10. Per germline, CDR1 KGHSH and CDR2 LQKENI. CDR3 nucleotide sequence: TGTGCCAGCTCACGGACCTCCGGGACAGCAGGAAACACCATATATTTT. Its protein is CASSRTSGTAGNTIYF.

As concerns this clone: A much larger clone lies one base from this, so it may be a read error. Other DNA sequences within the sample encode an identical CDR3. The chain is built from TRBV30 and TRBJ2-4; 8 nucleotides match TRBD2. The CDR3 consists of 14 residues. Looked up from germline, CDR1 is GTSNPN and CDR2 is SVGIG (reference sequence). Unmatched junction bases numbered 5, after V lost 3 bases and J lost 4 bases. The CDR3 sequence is CAWSVASGKNIQYF. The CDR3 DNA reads TGTGCCTGGAGCGTAGCTAGCGGGAAAAACATTCAGTACTTC.

The CDR3, as DNA: TGCGCCAGCAGCTTCGATCCTTTACCTATGAACACTGAAGCTTTCTTT. Protein sequence: CASSFDPLPMNTEAFF. The chain uses TRBV5-1 and TRBJ1-1; D gene unclear. Trimming removed 2 bases at V and 0 bases at J, with 14 bases between. Germline loops: CDR1 SGHRS, CDR2 YFSETQ. The CDR3 extends over 16 amino acids.

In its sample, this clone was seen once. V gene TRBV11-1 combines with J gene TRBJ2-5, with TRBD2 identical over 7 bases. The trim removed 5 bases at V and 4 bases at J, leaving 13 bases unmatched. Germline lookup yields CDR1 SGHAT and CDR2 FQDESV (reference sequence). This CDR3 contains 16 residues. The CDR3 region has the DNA TGTGCCAGCAGCCGCTGCCCTAGCGGTGGTGGAGAGACCCAGTACTTC. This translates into CASSRCPSGGGETQYF.

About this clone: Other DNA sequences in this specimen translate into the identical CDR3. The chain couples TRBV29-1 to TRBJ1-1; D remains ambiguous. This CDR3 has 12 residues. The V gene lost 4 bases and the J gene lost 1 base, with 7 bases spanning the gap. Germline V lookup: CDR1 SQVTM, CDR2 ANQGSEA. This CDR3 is CSVGTGNTEAFF. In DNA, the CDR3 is TGCAGCGTTGGGACGGGGAACACTGAAGCTTTCTTT.

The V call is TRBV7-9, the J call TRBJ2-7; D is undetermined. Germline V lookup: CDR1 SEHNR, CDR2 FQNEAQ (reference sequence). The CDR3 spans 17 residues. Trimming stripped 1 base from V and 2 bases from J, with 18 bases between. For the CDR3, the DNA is TGTGCCAGCAGCTTAGGAGGAGCGACATTTACCGCCTACGAGCAGTACTTC. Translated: CASSLGGATFTAYEQYF.

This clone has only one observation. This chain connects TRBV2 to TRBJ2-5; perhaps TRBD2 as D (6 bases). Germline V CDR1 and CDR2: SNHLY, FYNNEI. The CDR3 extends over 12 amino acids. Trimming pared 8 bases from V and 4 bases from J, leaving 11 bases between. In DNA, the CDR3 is TGTGCCAGCCTGGCGGGGCTAGAGACCCAGTACTTC. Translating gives CASLAGLETQYF.

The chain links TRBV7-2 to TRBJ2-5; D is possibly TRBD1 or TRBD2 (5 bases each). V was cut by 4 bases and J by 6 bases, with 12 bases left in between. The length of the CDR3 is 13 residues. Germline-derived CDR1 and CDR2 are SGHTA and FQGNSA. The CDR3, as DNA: TGTGCCAGCAGCTCCGGGACCCCCAAGACCCAGTACTTC. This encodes CASSSGTPKTQYF.

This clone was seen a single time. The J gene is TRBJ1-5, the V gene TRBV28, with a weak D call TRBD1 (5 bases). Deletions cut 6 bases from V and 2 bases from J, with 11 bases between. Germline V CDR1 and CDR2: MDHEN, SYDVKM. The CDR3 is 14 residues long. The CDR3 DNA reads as TGTGCCAGCAGAATCGGGGCAGGCAATCAGCCCCAGCATTTT. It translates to CASRIGAGNQPQHF.

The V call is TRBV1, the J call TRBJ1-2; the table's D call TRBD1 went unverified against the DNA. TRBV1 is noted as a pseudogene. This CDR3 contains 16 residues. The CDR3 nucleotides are TGCACCAGCAGCCCCCAAGGGGGAGTAGAGTACTATGGCTACACCTTC. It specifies CTSSPQGGVEYYGYTF.

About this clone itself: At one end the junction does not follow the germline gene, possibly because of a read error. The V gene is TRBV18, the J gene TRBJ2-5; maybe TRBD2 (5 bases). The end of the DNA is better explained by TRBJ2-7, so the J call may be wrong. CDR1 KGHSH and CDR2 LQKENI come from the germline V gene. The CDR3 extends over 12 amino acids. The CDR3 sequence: CASSPDSNEQYF. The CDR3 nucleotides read TGTGCCAGCTCACCGGACTCCAACGAGCAGTACTTC.

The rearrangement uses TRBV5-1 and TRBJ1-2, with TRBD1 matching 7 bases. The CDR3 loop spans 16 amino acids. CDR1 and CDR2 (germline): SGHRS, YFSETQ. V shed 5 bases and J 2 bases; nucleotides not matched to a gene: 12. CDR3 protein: CASRAVPGQPNYGYTF. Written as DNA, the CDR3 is TGCGCCAGCAGGGCGGTTCCGGGACAGCCCAACTATGGCTACACCTTC.

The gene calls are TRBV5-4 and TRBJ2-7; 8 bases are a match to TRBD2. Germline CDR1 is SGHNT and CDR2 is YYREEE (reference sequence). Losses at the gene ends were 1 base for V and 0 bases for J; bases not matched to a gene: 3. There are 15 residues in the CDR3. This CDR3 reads CASSLSGSNSYEQYF. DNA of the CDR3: TGTGCCAGCAGCTTGAGCGGGAGTAACTCCTACGAGCAGTACTTC. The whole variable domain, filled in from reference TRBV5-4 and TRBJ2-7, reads ETGVTQSPTHLIKTRGQQVTLRCSSQSGHNTVSWYQQALGQGPQFIFQYYREEENGRGNFPPRFSGLQFPNYSSELNVNALELDDSALYLCASSLSGSNSYEQYFGPGTRLTVT.

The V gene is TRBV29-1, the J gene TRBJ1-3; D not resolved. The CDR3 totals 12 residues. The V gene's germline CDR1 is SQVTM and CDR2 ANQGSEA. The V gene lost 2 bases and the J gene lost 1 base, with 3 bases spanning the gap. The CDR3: CSVEQSGNTIYF. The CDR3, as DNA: TGCAGCGTTGAACAGTCTGGAAACACCATATATTTT.

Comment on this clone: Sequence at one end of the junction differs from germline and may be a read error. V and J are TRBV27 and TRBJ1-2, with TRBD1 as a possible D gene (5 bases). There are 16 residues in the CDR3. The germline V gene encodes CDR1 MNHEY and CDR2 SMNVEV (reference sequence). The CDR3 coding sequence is TGTGCCAGCAGTTCATGGGGACGGGAAACTAACTATGGCTATACCTTC. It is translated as CASSSWGRETNYGYTF.

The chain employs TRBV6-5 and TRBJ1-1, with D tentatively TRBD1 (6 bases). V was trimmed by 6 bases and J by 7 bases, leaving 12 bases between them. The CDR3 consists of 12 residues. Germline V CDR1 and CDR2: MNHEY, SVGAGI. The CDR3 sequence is CASRGGGGEAFF. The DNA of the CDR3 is TGTGCCAGCAGAGGTGGGGGCGGTGAAGCTTTCTTT.

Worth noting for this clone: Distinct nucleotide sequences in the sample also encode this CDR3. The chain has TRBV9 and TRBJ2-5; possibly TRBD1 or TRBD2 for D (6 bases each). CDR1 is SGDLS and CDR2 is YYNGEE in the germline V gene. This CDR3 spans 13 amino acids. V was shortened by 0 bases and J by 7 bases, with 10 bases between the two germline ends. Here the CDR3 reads CASSVEGGGTQYF. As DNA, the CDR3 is TGTGCCAGCAGCGTAGAGGGGGGTGGGACCCAGTACTTC.

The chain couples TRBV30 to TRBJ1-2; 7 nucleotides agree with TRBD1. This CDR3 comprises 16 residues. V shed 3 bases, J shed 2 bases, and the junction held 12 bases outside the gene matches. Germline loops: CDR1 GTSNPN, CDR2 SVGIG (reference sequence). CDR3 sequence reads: CAWRKGKGTVNYGYTF. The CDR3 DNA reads TGTGCCTGGAGAAAGGGGAAAGGGACAGTCAACTATGGCTACACCTTC.

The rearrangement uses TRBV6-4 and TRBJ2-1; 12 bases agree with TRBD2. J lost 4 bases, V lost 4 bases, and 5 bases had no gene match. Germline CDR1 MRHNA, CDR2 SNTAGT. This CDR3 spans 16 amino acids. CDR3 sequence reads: CASSVTSGGTYNEQFF. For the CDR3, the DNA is TGTGCCAGCAGTGTTACTAGCGGGGGGACATACAATGAGCAGTTCTTC.

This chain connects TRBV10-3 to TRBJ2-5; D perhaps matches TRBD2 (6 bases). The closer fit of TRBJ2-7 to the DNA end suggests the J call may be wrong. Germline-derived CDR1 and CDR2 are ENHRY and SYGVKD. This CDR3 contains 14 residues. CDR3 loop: CAISGEVLPYEQYF. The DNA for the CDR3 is TGTGCCATCAGTGGGGAGGTGCTCCCCTACGAGCAGTACTTC.

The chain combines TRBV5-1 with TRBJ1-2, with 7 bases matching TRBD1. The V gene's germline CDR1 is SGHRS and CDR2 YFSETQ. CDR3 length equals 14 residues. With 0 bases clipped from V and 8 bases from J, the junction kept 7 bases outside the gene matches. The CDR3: CASSLAGQVGGYTF. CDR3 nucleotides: TGCGCCAGCAGCTTGGCCGGACAGGTCGGCGGCTACACCTTC. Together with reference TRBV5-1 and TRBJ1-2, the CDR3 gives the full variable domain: KAGVTQTPRYLIKTRGQQVTLSCSPISGHRSVSWYQQTPGQGLQFLFEYFSETQRNKGNFPGRFSGRQFSNSRSEMNVSTLELGDSALYLCASSLAGQVGGYTFGSGTRLTVV.